This T cell receptor (beta chain) was captured in a study of regulatory T cells in long-lasting Graves disease. Sequencing libraries for TCR beta were prepared with iRepertoire HTBI primers and Arm-PCR of CDR3 regions. TCRdb recomputed calls from the multiplex PCR reads with MiXCR, one row per CDR3 protein. The sample contains over 300,000 distinct CDR3 sequences, about 16% of which appear only once. Time point defined: newly diagnosed GD, antithyroid drugs for less than 3 months. The TCR library was made from RNA that had been extracted from PBMCs in TRIzol. On this clonotype: Antigen specificity is unknown.

Germline CDR1 and CDR2: MNHEY and SVGAGI. With 2 bases clipped from V and 5 bases from J, the junction kept 9 bases outside the gene matches. The CDR3 consists of 16 residues. Findings and caveats of the study: Public clonotype sharing was higher in persistent than newly diagnosed patients. Thyroid tissue went unstudied; only peripheral blood was examined.

This chain links TRBV6-5 with TRBJ2-5, with 9 positions matching TRBD2. The sequence came from a female donor with Graves disease. The specimen comprised peripheral blood mononuclear cells (PBMCs), sampled at new diagnosis, from a patient treated with antithyroid drugs. This CDR3 is CASSYGGASGVETQYF. DNA for the CDR3: TGTGCCAGCAGTTACGGAGGGGCTAGCGGGGTGGAGACCCAGTACTTC.